The 23 T cell receptor beta chains below come from one sample, sequenced in a study of shared clonotypes between healthy human individuals. Using immunoSEQ multiplex PCR, the repertoire was profiled, and TCRdb retains in-frame clones only, with some absent. Of 450,000 to 650,000 clones in the sample, around 80% were seen once. Sequencing input: PBMCs. Receptors originate from a woman aged 40 to 49 in good health. Some clones in this sample may be carry-over from other donors' samples.

The sample holds one count of this clone. The chain is built from TRBV7-2 and TRBJ2-5; 10 bases are shared with TRBD1. J lost 5 bases, V lost 5 bases, and 14 bases had no gene match. Germline CDR1 SGHTA, CDR2 FQGNSA. The CDR3 length is 17 residues. The CDR3 is CASSQNRPGTGVETQYF. The CDR3 DNA follows: TGTGCCAGCAGCCAGAACCGTCCCGGGACAGGGGTCGAGACCCAGTACTTC.

The gene calls are TRBV21-1 and TRBJ2-2; the table's D call TRBD2 went unverified against the DNA. TRBV21-1 is annotated as a pseudogene. This CDR3 spans 17 amino acids. DNA of the CDR3: TGTGCCAGCAGCAAAGCAGTCCTAGCGGGTTACACCGGGGAGCTGTTTTTT. This gives the protein CASSKAVLAGYTGELFF.

This chain uses TRBV18 with TRBJ2-3; D is perhaps TRBD2 (5 bases). The V end was cut by 3 bases, the J end by 0 bases, with 13 bases between. The CDR3 loop spans 16 amino acids. Germline lookup yields CDR1 KGHSH and CDR2 LQKENI. The CDR3, as DNA: TGTGCCAGCTCACCCGGGCGAGCGGCTAGCACAGATACGCAGTATTTT. Protein product: CASSPGRAASTDTQYF. The full variable domain, completed using reference TRBV18 and TRBJ2-3, is NAGVMQNPRHLVRRRGQEARLRCSPMKGHSHVYWYRQLPEEGLKFMVYLQKENIIDESGMPKERFSAEFPKEGPSILRIQQVVRGDSAAYFCASSPGRAASTDTQYFGPGTRLTVL.

About this clone itself: A single base is all that separates this from a far larger clone, so a read error is likely. V usage is TRBV7-9 and J usage is TRBJ1-1, with D hard to call. This CDR3 is 13 amino acids long. CDR1 SEHNR and CDR2 FQNEAQ come from the germline V gene (reference sequence). CDR3 region: CASSLGVNTVAFF. The CDR3 region has the DNA TGTGCCAGCAGCTTAGGTGTGAACACTGTAGCTTTCTTT.

This sequence joins TRBV18 and TRBJ2-2; unclear D gene. V was pared by 2 bases and J by 7 bases, with 20 bases between. CDR1 is KGHSH and CDR2 is LQKENI in the germline V gene. The CDR3 has 17 residues. CDR3 loop: CASSPEYLGPAGGELFF. The DNA for the CDR3 is TGTGCCAGCTCACCAGAGTATCTAGGCCCCGCCGGCGGGGAGCTGTTTTTT.

The rearrangement joins TRBV7-9 to TRBJ2-7; D is unresolved. The CDR3 covers 10 residues. Germline V CDR1 and CDR2: SEHNR, FQNEAQ (reference sequence). Trimming pared 5 bases from V and 4 bases from J, leaving 3 bases between. CDR3 sequence: CASSNYEQYF. CDR3 nucleotides: TGTGCCAGCAGCAATTACGAGCAGTACTTC.

With respect to this clone: Other DNA variants within this sample encode the same CDR3. This chain joins TRBV2 and TRBJ2-7; D is ambiguous. The CDR3 has 12 amino acids. The germline V and J ends were trimmed by 8 bases and 9 bases, with 17 bases remaining between them. Looked up from germline, CDR1 is SNHLY and CDR2 is FYNNEI. CDR3 in amino acids: CASSISRLGQYF. The CDR3 nucleotides read TGTGCCAGCTCCATATCGAGATTGGGGCAGTACTTC.

This clone was seen only once. The likely explanation is a read error, given a far larger clone one base away. The chain has TRBV5-1 and TRBJ1-2; maybe TRBD1 (6 bases). Germline V gives CDR1 SGHRS, CDR2 YFSETQ. There are 14 residues in the CDR3. Deletions cut 4 bases from V and 2 bases from J, with 12 bases between. Here the CDR3 DNA reads TGCGCCAGCAGCCCGCGGGACATAAACTATGGCTACACCTTC. Its protein product is CASSPRDINYGYTF. The entire variable domain, with the rest obtained from reference TRBV5-1 and TRBJ1-2, is as follows: KAGVTQTPRYLIKTRGQQVTLSCSPISGHRSVSWYQQTPGQGLQFLFEYFSETQRNKGNFPGRFSGRQFSNSRSEMNVSTLELGDSALYLCASSPRDINYGYTFGSGTRLTVV.

This clone was picked up many times. The chain employs TRBV10-2 and TRBJ2-7; D unresolved. Germline CDR1 WSHSY, CDR2 SAAADI. V lost 3 bases, J lost 8 bases, and 14 bases lay in between. The CDR3 covers 13 residues. The DNA of the CDR3 is TGCGCCAGCAGTGAAACAAACGCGAAAAAGCAGTACTTC. Its translation is CASSETNAKKQYF.

The CDR3 is CASSPVAGAYNEQFF. In DNA form, the CDR3 reads TGTGCCAGCAGCCCCGTAGCGGGTGCCTACAATGAGCAGTTCTTC. V usage is TRBV7-3 and J usage is TRBJ2-1, with 7 bases that match TRBD2. The CDR3 runs 15 residues. Germline CDR1 reads SGHTA; CDR2 reads FQGTGA. V shed 5 bases, J shed 2 bases, and the junction held 6 bases outside the gene matches.

This rearrangement joins TRBV2 to TRBJ2-2; 12 bases line up with TRBD1. V gave up 7 bases and J gave up 6 bases; unmatched junction bases: 3. This CDR3 contains 14 residues. Germline V gene lookup returns CDR1 SNHLY and CDR2 FYNNEI. CDR3 coding DNA: TGTGCCAGCACCGGGACAGGGGGCTCCGGGGAGCTGTTTTTT. This translates into CASTGTGGSGELFF.

Turning to this clone: A single base separates this from a much larger clone, so it may be a read error. The identical CDR3 is also encoded by other nucleotide sequences in the sample. J is TRBJ2-7 and V is TRBV11-2; 13 positions agree with TRBD2. Trimming took 5 bases from V and 2 from J; bases not matched to a gene: 3. This CDR3 spans 15 amino acids. Germline V CDR1 and CDR2: SGHAT, FQNNGV. The CDR3 DNA sequence: TGTGCCAGCAGCCCCGGGACTAGCGGGACCTACGAGCAGTACTTC. Protein: CASSPGTSGTYEQYF.

The rearrangement links TRBV5-1 to TRBJ2-5; D may correspond to TRBD1 or TRBD2 (5 bases each). The CDR3 has 14 amino acids. The V gene lost 6 bases and the J gene lost 5 bases, with 17 bases spanning the gap. CDR1 is SGHRS, CDR2 YFSETQ, per germline. CDR3 coding DNA: TGCGCCAGCACCCCTGGGGCCCGAGGGGAGACCCAGTACTTC. Translating gives CASTPGARGETQYF.

Here the CDR3 reads CASSLTGGLGTGELFF. The CDR3 DNA follows: TGTGCCAGCAGCTTGACCGGGGGGCTCGGCACCGGGGAGCTGTTTTTT. The chain has TRBV5-5 and TRBJ2-2, with D possibly TRBD2 on 7 matching bases. V was pared by 1 base and J by 4 bases, with 14 bases between. The CDR3 is made up of 16 amino acids. Germline V gene sequence: CDR1 SGHKS, CDR2 YYEKEE (reference sequence).

The rearrangement joins TRBV28 to TRBJ2-2; tentative D call: TRBD2 (6 bases). V was clipped by 2 bases and J by 8 bases, with 18 bases between them. Germline assignment: CDR1 MDHEN and CDR2 SYDVKM. The CDR3 is made up of 16 amino acids. In DNA, the CDR3 is TGTGCCAGCAGTTTAGGGGGACTCGCACCAAGGGGGGAGCTGTTTTTT. This translates into CASSLGGLAPRGELFF. The complete variable domain, with remaining parts taken from reference TRBV28 and TRBJ2-2, reads DVKVTQSSRYLVKRTGEKVFLECVQDMDHENMFWYRQDPGLGLRLIYFSYDVKMKEKGDIPEGYSVSREKKERFSLILESASTNQTSMYLCASSLGGLAPRGELFFGEGSRLTVL.

The chain joins TRBV7-6 to TRBJ2-1, with a possible D match to TRBD1 (5 bases). Germline CDR1 is SGHVS and CDR2 is FNYEAQ. V was trimmed by 3 bases and J by 9 bases, leaving 15 bases between them. The CDR3 covers 14 residues. The DNA of the CDR3 is TGTGCCAGCAGCTTGGACACGGGTTTGGGTGAGCAGTTCTTC. Amino acid sequence: CASSLDTGLGEQFF.

This clone has just one count. The chain has TRBV5-1 and TRBJ2-1; 12 bases align to TRBD2. The trim removed 4 bases at V and 6 bases at J, leaving 17 bases unmatched. The CDR3 loop spans 19 amino acids. Germline V CDR1 and CDR2: SGHRS, YFSETQ. The CDR3 nucleotides are TGCGCCAGCAGCCCCCCGGGACTAGCGGGTCCCGGGTCGGCCAATGAGCAGTTCTTC. Its protein product is CASSPPGLAGPGSANEQFF.

The J gene is TRBJ2-5, the V gene TRBV19; D is ambiguous. This CDR3 has 13 amino acids. Deletions cut 5 bases from V and 1 base from J, with 8 bases between. Germline loops: CDR1 LNHDA, CDR2 SQIVND (reference sequence). The CDR3 reads CASSVVSQETQYF. In DNA, the CDR3 is TGTGCCAGTAGTGTAGTTTCCCAAGAGACCCAGTACTTC. The full variable domain, with the rest looked up from reference TRBV19 and TRBJ2-5, is DGGITQSPKYLFRKEGQNVTLSCEQNLNHDAMYWYRQDPGQGLRLIYYSQIVNDFQKGDIAEGYSVSREKKESFPLTVTSAQKNPTAFYLCASSVVSQETQYFGPGTRLLVL.

V and J are TRBV6-5 and TRBJ2-3, with D unresolved. This CDR3 has 14 amino acids. V lost 4 bases and J 9 bases, leaving 17 bases between the germline ends. Looked up from germline, CDR1 is MNHEY and CDR2 is SVGAGI. CDR3 DNA sequence: TGTGCCAGCAGTTCACTATCTGCGGTTCAGACGCAGTATTTT. Translated: CASSSLSAVQTQYF.

The rearrangement uses TRBV2 and TRBJ2-2, with unresolved D. Germline CDR1 reads SNHLY; CDR2 reads FYNNEI. The V end was cut by 4 bases, the J end by 0 bases, with 9 bases between. The CDR3 covers 15 residues. The CDR3, as DNA: TGTGCCAGCAGTGTCGGCAGCCCGAACACCGGGGAGCTGTTTTTT. Its protein product is CASSVGSPNTGELFF.

The rearrangement links TRBV18 to TRBJ1-1; D not resolved. Germline V CDR1 and CDR2: KGHSH, LQKENI. V lost 6 bases to trimming and J lost 5 bases, with 13 bases between them. This CDR3 is built from 13 residues. DNA of the CDR3: TGTGCCAGCTCCGCTTCCCGGGGAACTGAAGCTTTCTTT. It translates to CASSASRGTEAFF.

On this clone: Given a much more abundant clone one base away, this may be a read error. The rearrangement joins TRBV5-6 to TRBJ2-5; D is undetermined. This CDR3 spans 11 amino acids. The germline gives CDR1 SGHDT, CDR2 YYEEEE. V dropped 2 bases and J dropped 4 bases, with 3 bases sitting between them. In nucleotides, the CDR3 is TGTGCCAGCAGCTTCAGAGAGACCCAGTACTTC. Protein sequence: CASSFRETQYF.

The chain uses TRBV15 and TRBJ2-1; D perhaps matches TRBD2 (6 bases). CDR3 length equals 15 residues. In germline, CDR1 is LNHNV, CDR2 YYDKDF (reference sequence). Trimming took 0 bases from V and 0 from J, leaving 6 bases between them. CDR3 sequence reads: CATSRERGSYNEQFF. CDR3 bases: TGTGCCACCAGCAGAGAGCGGGGCTCCTACAATGAGCAGTTCTTC.